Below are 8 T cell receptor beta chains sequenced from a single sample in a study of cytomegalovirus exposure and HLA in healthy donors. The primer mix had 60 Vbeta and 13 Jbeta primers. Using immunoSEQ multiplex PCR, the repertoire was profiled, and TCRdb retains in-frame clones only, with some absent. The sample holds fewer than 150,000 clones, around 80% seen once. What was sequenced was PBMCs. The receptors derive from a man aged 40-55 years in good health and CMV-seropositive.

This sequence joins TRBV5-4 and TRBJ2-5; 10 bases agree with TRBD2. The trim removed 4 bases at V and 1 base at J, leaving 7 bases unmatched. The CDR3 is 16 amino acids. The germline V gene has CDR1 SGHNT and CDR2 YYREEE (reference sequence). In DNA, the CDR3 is TGTGCCAGCAGCACTCTAGCGGGGGCTGCCCAAGAGACCCAGTACTTC. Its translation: CASSTLAGAAQETQYF.

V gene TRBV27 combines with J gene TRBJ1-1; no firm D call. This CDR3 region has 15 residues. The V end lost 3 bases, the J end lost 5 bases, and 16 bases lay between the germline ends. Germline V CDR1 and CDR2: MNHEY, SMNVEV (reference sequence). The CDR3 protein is CASSFRSGGDTEAFF. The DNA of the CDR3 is TGTGCCAGCAGTTTTCGTTCGGGTGGCGATACTGAAGCTTTCTTT.

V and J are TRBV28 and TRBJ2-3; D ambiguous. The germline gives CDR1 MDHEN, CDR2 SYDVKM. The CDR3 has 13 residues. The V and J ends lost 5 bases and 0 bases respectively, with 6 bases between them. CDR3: CASSPTSTDTQYF. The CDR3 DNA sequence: TGTGCCAGCAGTCCTACGAGCACAGATACGCAGTATTTT.

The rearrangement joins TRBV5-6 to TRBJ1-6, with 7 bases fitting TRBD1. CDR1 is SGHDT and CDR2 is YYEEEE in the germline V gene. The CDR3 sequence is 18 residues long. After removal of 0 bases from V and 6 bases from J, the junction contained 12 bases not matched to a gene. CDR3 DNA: TGTGCCAGCAGCTTGGAGGCGTCGGGACAGCCGATTAATTCACCCCTCCACTTT. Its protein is CASSLEASGQPINSPLHF. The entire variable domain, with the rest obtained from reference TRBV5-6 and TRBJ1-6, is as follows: DAGVTQSPTHLIKTRGQQVTLRCSPKSGHDTVSWYQQALGQGPQFIFQYYEEEERQRGNFPDRFSGHQFPNYSSELNVNALLLGDSALYLCASSLEASGQPINSPLHFGNGTRLTVT.

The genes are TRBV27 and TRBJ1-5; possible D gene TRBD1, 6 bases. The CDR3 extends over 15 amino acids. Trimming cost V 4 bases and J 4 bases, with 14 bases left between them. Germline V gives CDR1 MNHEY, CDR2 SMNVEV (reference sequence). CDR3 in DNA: TGTGCCAGCAGTTCGGGGGGCTTAAGGAATCAGCCCCAGCATTTT. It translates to CASSSGGLRNQPQHF.

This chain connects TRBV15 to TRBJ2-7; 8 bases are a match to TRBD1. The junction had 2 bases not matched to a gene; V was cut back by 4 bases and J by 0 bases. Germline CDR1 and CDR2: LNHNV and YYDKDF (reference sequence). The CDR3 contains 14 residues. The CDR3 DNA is TGTGCCACCAGCATTGGACAGGGCTCCTACGAGCAGTACTTC. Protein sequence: CATSIGQGSYEQYF.

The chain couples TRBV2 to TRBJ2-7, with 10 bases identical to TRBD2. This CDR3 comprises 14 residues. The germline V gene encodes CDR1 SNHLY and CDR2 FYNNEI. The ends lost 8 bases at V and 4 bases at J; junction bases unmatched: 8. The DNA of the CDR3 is TGTGCCAGCGGGCCGACTAGCGGGTTATACGAGCAGTACTTC. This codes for CASGPTSGLYEQYF.

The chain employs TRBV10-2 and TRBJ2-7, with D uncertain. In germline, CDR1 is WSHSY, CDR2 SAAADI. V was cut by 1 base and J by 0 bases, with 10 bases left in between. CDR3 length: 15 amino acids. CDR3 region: CASSEYFLGSYEQYF. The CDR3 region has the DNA TGCGCCAGCAGTGAGTATTTTCTAGGCTCCTACGAGCAGTACTTC.